The sequence of this T cell receptor beta chain was determined in a study of glioma-infiltrating T cells after dendritic cell vaccination. In the study overall: Dendritic cell vaccination trial patients had either newly diagnosed or recurrent glioblastoma. Dendritic cells derived from monocytes and pulsed with autologous tumor lysate formed the vaccine.

Details on this clone: The antigen is not known.

Findings of the study overall: Estimated pretreatment TIL content predicted outcome after dendritic cell vaccination.

The primer mix had 60 V beta and 13 J beta primers. Here immunoSEQ multiplex PCR was the method, and the copy in TCRdb shows in-frame clones only, minus some. The data hold around 60,000 clones, with approximately 89% observed a single time. Trimming took off 3 bases at V and 2 bases at J, with 8 bases between the two ends. The CDR3 has 14 residues. Looked up from germline, CDR1 is MNHNS and CDR2 is SASEGT. Sample time point: after dendritic cell vaccination, including at tumor progression/relapse. The V call is TRBV6-1, the J call TRBJ2-1; D is undetermined. The sample was blood, taken after dendritic cell vaccination. The TCR was taken from a human donor with glioblastoma. CDR3: CASSDLNTYNEQFF. The CDR3 nucleotides are TGTGCCAGCAGTGATTTGAACACCTACAATGAGCAGTTCTTC.